This T cell receptor beta chain was documented in a study of cytomegalovirus exposure and HLA in healthy donors (dated by TCRdb to about 2017). Background on the whole study: A later analysis indicated that the 120 or so validation repertoires were generated on the platform also employed for the 600 to 750 repertoires of the first cohort. The study aimed to test whether cataloging public T cell receptors could reveal signatures of past pathogen exposure. In addition to the first cohort of 666 subjects, a separate validation cohort of 120 different subjects was used. To predict cytomegalovirus infection status, the study combined high-throughput TCR immunosequencing, statistical association of individual TCRs with disease status, and machine learning. Beyond this particular receptor, the publication reports: The classifier was reported to diagnose cytomegalovirus status with high specificity and sensitivity in both the original and validation cohorts. Three of the identified cytomegalovirus-associated TCR beta chains were confirmed in vitro to be specific for cytomegalovirus antigens. The validation cohort had no HLA typing available for a later analysis, so co-occurrence within that cohort was assessed over all 120 or so repertoires. The study gave a list of 150 to 200 TCR beta chains associated with cytomegalovirus. Most TCR sequences were seen in very few donors, while some public TCRs were found in many individuals. According to the authors, the approach could potentially be generalized to other disease states and immunological phenotypes. Subsequent analysis determined that TCRs grouped into clusters in the first cohort also showed a tendency toward co-occurrence across the roughly 110 validation repertoires, and about 94% of cluster scores exceeded 0.

Library preparation used the immunoSEQ multiplex PCR assay. The original methods were these. A statistical classification framework was developed to diagnose cytomegalovirus status using the catalog of TCR beta chain sequences. TCRdb stores this immuneACCESS table with in-frame sequences only. Part of the clones is absent; in the studies checked, under half of the shortfall reflects unresolved V genes, and no reason is known for the rest. Clonal size and the V and J genes are those of that table, whereas D and trimming came from the DNA. The sample table records roughly 150,000 clones; roughly 91% of these occur just once. Clones ranked in the top ten supply just under 3% of the sample. Turning to this clone: No antigen is known for it. No much larger clonotype is one base removed from it; base qualities were not supplied.

The donors were included in the validation cohort of around 120 subjects, a group kept apart from the roughly 700-subject first cohort. What was sequenced was PBMCs. The source of this sequence is a man between 18 and 35 years old in good health and CMV-seronegative.

CDR3 protein: CASDRTGGYQGYTF. The DNA sequence reads TGTGCCAGCGATCGGACAGGGGGCTATCAAGGCTACACCTTC. The rearrangement joined TRBV28 to TRBJ1-2; the junction holds 11 bases that match TRBD1. CDR1 MDHEN and CDR2 SYDVKM were looked up in the germline V gene. From the cysteine up to the phenylalanine, the CDR3 has a length of 14 residues. Kept here is only the CDR3 DNA, which spans 42 bases and is read in frame from base 1. Trimming leaves V shorter by 8 bases and J shorter by 8 bases, with the junction holding 10 bases beyond the gene matches.